These T cell receptor beta chains were read from a single sample in a study of chemoradiotherapy in HPV16-positive cancers. Method: immunoSEQ multiplex PCR; TCRdb's copy keeps in-frame clones and lacks some. The repertoire holds about 15,000 clones, with nearly 70% as singletons. Sequences were derived from tumor tissue, sampled from a patient who underwent chemoradiotherapy. Receptors originate from a human donor with HPV-associated anogenital cancer. Each CDR3 is given with its conserved first and last residue. The order of the fields is CDR3 protein, CDR3 DNA, V gene, J gene, clone size, D gene. D genes are given only for firm matches. A row's size may be missing; if present it is once, few, many or a size class.

CASSPRTSTSGNIQYF	TGTGCCAGCAGCCCCCGAACAAGCACTAGCGGAAACATTCAGTACTTC	TRBV11-3	TRBJ2-4	-	TRBD2
CASSFSSTGVQETQYF	TGTGCCAGCAGCTTTAGCTCGACGGGGGTTCAAGAGACCCAGTACTTC	TRBV7-2	TRBJ2-5	-	-
CASSTQRGLAGGNEQFF	TGTGCCAGCAGTACCCAAAGAGGACTAGCGGGAGGCAATGAGCAGTTCTTC	TRBV7-3	TRBJ2-1	-	TRBD2
CASSEGRSYGYTF	TGCGCCAGCAGTGAGGGTCGGAGCTATGGCTACACCTTC	TRBV10-1	TRBJ1-2	-	-
CASSVVPENTEAFF	TGTGCCAGCAGCGTAGTCCCAGAGAACACTGAAGCTTTCTTT	TRBV9	TRBJ1-1	-	-
CASSTRTTQRNEQFF	TGTGCCAGCAGCACCCGGACTACCCAACGGAATGAGCAGTTCTTC	TRBV5-4	TRBJ2-1	-	-
CASSQEPATSHYYEQYF	TGCGCCAGCAGCCAAGAGCCCGCAACTAGCCACTACTACGAGCAGTACTTC	TRBV4-1	TRBJ2-7	-	-
CASSLKPGQGVTPLHF	TGCGCCAGCAGCTTGAAGCCGGGACAGGGTGTTACACCCCTCCACTTT	TRBV5-1	TRBJ1-6	medium-sized	TRBD1
CASSLVRDGEQYF	TGTGCCAGCAGCTTAGTCAGGGATGGCGAGCAGTACTTC	TRBV7-2	TRBJ2-7	-	-
CASRGRVNQPQHF	TGTGCCAGCAGGGGCCGGGTGAATCAGCCCCAGCATTTT	TRBV2	TRBJ1-5	few	-
CAWSGSGYSSYEQYF	TGTGCCTGGAGTGGTAGCGGGTATAGCTCCTACGAGCAGTACTTC	TRBV30	TRBJ2-7	once	TRBD2
CAIRRPGGGELFF	TGTGCCATCAGGCGCCCGGGGGGAGGGGAGCTGTTTTTT	TRBV10-3	TRBJ2-2	few	TRBD2
CASSYSSQRGREQYF	TGTGCCAGCAGTTACTCATCACAGCGGGGGCGCGAGCAGTACTTC	TRBV6-6	TRBJ2-7	once	TRBD2
CASSEGVEKLFF	TGTGCCAGCAGTGAGGGGGTTGAAAAACTGTTTTTT	TRBV2	TRBJ1-4	-	-
CASSLFGEETQYF	TGCGCCAGCAGCTTGTTCGGGGAGGAGACCCAGTACTTC	TRBV5-1	TRBJ2-5	-	-
CASRGSGPLYEQYF	TGTGCCAGCAGGGGATCTGGACCGCTATACGAGCAGTACTTC	TRBV7-8	TRBJ2-7	once	-
CASSANRGYTF	TGTGCCAGCAGTGCTAACAGGGGCTACACCTTC	TRBV25-1	TRBJ1-2	-	-
CASSPPGTGSVYGYTF	TGTGCCAGCTCACCGCCCGGGACAGGGAGTGTATATGGCTACACCTTC	TRBV18	TRBJ1-2	-	TRBD1
CASSPFTGRTGELFF	TGTGCCAGCTCACCGTTTACGGGGAGGACCGGGGAGCTGTTTTTT	TRBV18	TRBJ2-2	-	-
CASSAQGNQPQHF	TGTGCCAGCAGTGCTCAGGGAAATCAGCCCCAGCATTTT	TRBV2	TRBJ1-5	-	-
CASSTLIDNSPLHF	TGTGCCAGCTCCACCCTTATAGATAATTCACCCCTCCACTTT	TRBV6-1	TRBJ1-6	-	-
CASSPNIESYEQYF	TGTGCCAGCAGCCCGAACATTGAATCCTACGAGCAGTACTTC	TRBV9	TRBJ2-7	-	-
CASSFITGVGIDNEQFF	TGTGCCAGCAGCTTCATCACGGGAGTGGGGATCGACAATGAGCAGTTCTTC	TRBV7-8	TRBJ2-1	-	-
CASRLAGDTQYF	TGTGCCAGTAGACTAGCGGGAGATACGCAGTATTTT	TRBV19	TRBJ2-3	-	TRBD2
CASSPDRSSGANVLTF	TGTGCCAGCAGCCCGGACAGGAGCTCTGGGGCCAACGTCCTGACTTTC	TRBV14	TRBJ2-6	-	TRBD1
CASSVGGLAGDEQYF	TGTGCCAGCAGCGTCGGGGGACTAGCGGGAGATGAGCAGTACTTC	TRBV9	TRBJ2-7	few	TRBD2
CASSVQGGNEQFF	TGTGCCAGCAGCGTGCAGGGGGGCAATGAGCAGTTCTTC	TRBV7-9	TRBJ2-1	-	-
CAWSGMQGRGGYTF	TGTGCCTGGAGTGGGATGCAGGGGAGGGGTGGCTACACCTTC	TRBV30	TRBJ1-2	-	-
CASTRQGAGNYGYTF	TGTGCCAGCACTCGTCAGGGGGCCGGTAACTATGGCTACACCTTC	TRBV7-2	TRBJ1-2	-	TRBD1
CARSPRSGNRYGYTF	TGTGCCAGAAGCCCGCGTTCGGGAAACCGCTATGGCTACACCTTC	TRBV5-3	TRBJ1-2	-	-
CASSFGGQGANEQFF	TGTGCCAGCAGTTTCGGGGGACAGGGGGCTAATGAGCAGTTCTTC	TRBV27	TRBJ2-1	few	TRBD1
CASSLGGGKTYEQYF	TGTGCCAGCAGCTTAGGCGGGGGGAAAACCTACGAGCAGTACTTC	TRBV7-2	TRBJ2-7	-	TRBD2
CASSGLGGDTGELFF	TGTGCCAGCAGCGGTCTCGGTGGGGACACCGGGGAGCTGTTTTTT	TRBV9	TRBJ2-2	-	-
CASSSPGNTIYF	TGTGCCAGCAGCAGCCCAGGAAACACCATATATTTT	TRBV11-2	TRBJ1-3	-	-
CASSPRRGLGSYEQYF	TGTGCCAGCAGCCCTCGACGGGGACTAGGCTCCTACGAGCAGTACTTC	TRBV7-6	TRBJ2-7	-	TRBD2
CATRDPSGSGDEQFF	TGTGCCACCAGAGATCCAAGCGGGAGTGGCGATGAGCAGTTCTTC	TRBV5-4	TRBJ2-1	-	TRBD2
CASRLNSGDVLTF	TGTGCCAGCAGGTTAAACTCGGGGGACGTCCTGACTTTC	TRBV7-6	TRBJ2-6	-	-
CATRSGGGSYNEQFF	TGTGCCACTCGATCGGGGGGGGGCTCCTACAATGAGCAGTTCTTC	TRBV2	TRBJ2-1	-	TRBD2
CASSLRGLAGGETQYF	TGTGCCAGCAGCTTGCGGGGACTAGCGGGAGGAGAGACCCAGTACTTC	TRBV7-8	TRBJ2-5	-	TRBD2
CAWSAPGGLNTEAFF	TGTGCCTGGAGTGCACCAGGGGGACTGAACACTGAAGCTTTCTTT	TRBV30	TRBJ1-1	-	TRBD1
CASSPMAGGTYEQYF	TGTGCCAGCAGCCCAATGGCCGGGGGAACCTACGAGCAGTACTTC	TRBV7-2	TRBJ2-7	-	-
CASSQKAGCTGELFF	TGTGCCAGCAGCCAGAAAGCGGGATGCACCGGGGAGCTGTTTTTT	TRBV14	TRBJ2-2	-	TRBD2
CASMERGLSDTQYF	TGTGCCAGCATGGAACGGGGGCTCTCAGATACGCAGTATTTT	TRBV7-2	TRBJ2-3	-	-
CASSGNQPQHF	TGTGCCAGCAGCGGAAATCAGCCCCAGCATTTT	TRBV28	TRBJ1-5	few	-
CASSEMAGQETQYF	TGCGCCAGCAGTGAGATGGCGGGGCAAGAGACCCAGTACTTC	TRBV10-2	TRBJ2-5	-	-
CASSVGEGRNTIYF	TGTGCCAGCAGCGTAGGGGAGGGGAGAAACACCATATATTTT	TRBV9	TRBJ1-3	-	-
CASSPVRASGELFF	TGTGCCAGCTCACCGGTCAGGGCCTCCGGGGAGCTGTTTTTT	TRBV18	TRBJ2-2	-	-
CASSLYLGGAGELFF	TGTGCCAGCAGCTTATATCTGGGGGGGGCCGGGGAGCTGTTTTTT	TRBV7-3	TRBJ2-2	-	TRBD2
CASSLSGVDGYTF	TGTGCCAGTAGTTTATCGGGAGTGGATGGCTACACCTTC	TRBV19	TRBJ1-2	-	-
CASSESSGDGYTF	TGCGCCAGCAGTGAGTCATCGGGGGATGGCTACACCTTC	TRBV10-1	TRBJ1-2	few	-
CASSLLAGVGEKLFF	TGTGCCAGCAGCTTATTGGCAGGGGTAGGAGAAAAACTGTTTTTT	TRBV7-2	TRBJ1-4	-	-
CASSPFRDTGELFF	TGTGCCAGCAGCCCATTTAGGGACACCGGGGAGCTGTTTTTT	TRBV6-6	TRBJ2-2	-	-
CASSNGPASSTDTQYF	TGTGCCAGCAGCAATGGCCCCGCCTCTAGCACAGATACGCAGTATTTT	TRBV5-4	TRBJ2-3	once	-
CASSLRSSYNEQFF	TGTGCCAGCAGCTTGAGGAGCTCCTACAATGAGCAGTTCTTC	TRBV13	TRBJ2-1	-	-
CASSQERGLSGGAQHF	TGCGCCAGCAGCCAAGAAAGGGGATTATCGGGTGGGGCCCAGCATTTT	TRBV4-1	TRBJ1-5	few	-
CASSLGSASETQYF	TGTGCCAGCAGCTTAGGCAGCGCCTCAGAGACCCAGTACTTC	TRBV7-7	TRBJ2-5	-	-
CASSLGYRGDEQYF	TGTGCCAGCAGCTTAGGGTACAGGGGTGACGAGCAGTACTTC	TRBV5-6	TRBJ2-7	-	TRBD1